Listed here is a single T cell receptor (beta chain). Its antigen is as yet unknown. 60 Vbeta and 13 Jbeta primers were used in PCR. Only in-frame clones appear in the TCRdb table, and some are missing; sequencing was by immunoSEQ multiplex PCR. Of fewer than 200,000 clones listed, 80% to 90% were seen once; the top ten hold 4.9%. The data derive from a study of cytomegalovirus exposure and HLA in healthy donors. General study results and limits: Within the data, a cluster of highly shared sequence variants was likely a sequencing artifact.

From germline, CDR1 is DFQATT and CDR2 SNEGSKA (reference sequence). This CDR3 is 11 amino acids long. V gave up 3 bases and J gave up 14 bases, with 11 bases separating them. Sequencing was carried out using PBMCs. The genes are TRBV20-1 and TRBJ1-6; D remains ambiguous. This sequence was found in a young woman in good health and CMV-seropositive. As DNA, the CDR3 is TGCAGTGCTAGGCCTGGTGGAGCCCTCCACTTT. Its translation: CSARPGGALHF.